These 13 T cell receptor beta chains were sequenced from one sample in a study of blood T cell repertoires in COVID-19. Using immunoSEQ multiplex PCR, the repertoire was profiled, and TCRdb retains in-frame clones only, with some absent. The sample shows hundreds of thousands of clones, approximately 83% of them seen only once. The sequencing sample was made of peripheral blood. These TCRs come from a woman in her 30s who had recovered from COVID-19.

Only a few counts were recorded for this clone. The gene calls are TRBV6-4 and TRBJ2-1, with D possibly matching TRBD1 (6 bases). Germline V gene data show CDR1 as MRHNA and CDR2 as SNTAGT. Trimming removed 3 bases at V and 9 bases at J, with 18 bases between. This CDR3 has 15 residues. The CDR3 is CASSERSGESREQFF. The CDR3 coding sequence is TGTGCCAGCAGTGAAAGGTCAGGGGAATCGCGTGAGCAGTTCTTC.

This clone came up a few times. The genes are TRBV20-1 and TRBJ2-2; the match to TRBD2 covers 10 bases. V shed 3 bases and J 3 bases; nucleotides not matched to a gene: 10. This CDR3 contains 17 residues. Germline CDR1 reads DFQATT; CDR2 reads SNEGSKA (reference sequence). The CDR3 region has the DNA TGCAGTGCTAGTCCCCTAGCGGGAGTTCTTGACACCGGGGAGCTGTTTTTT. Amino acids: CSASPLAGVLDTGELFF.

The chain is built from TRBV12-3 or TRBV12-4 and TRBJ2-5; TRBD2 is a possible D gene (5 bases). The CDR3 contains 11 residues. V lost 6 bases, J lost 7 bases, and 9 bases lay in between. Written as DNA, the CDR3 is TGTGCCAGCAGCTCCGAGGGGACCCAGTACTTC. This translates into CASSSEGTQYF.

The chain carries TRBV6-5 and TRBJ2-7; 8 nucleotides align to TRBD1. The V gene end was trimmed by 6 bases and the J gene end by 2 bases; junction bases not matched to a gene: 9. Per germline, CDR1 MNHEY and CDR2 SVGAGI. The CDR3 runs to 15 residues. This chain's CDR3 is CASSRDRQITYEQYF. The CDR3 DNA reads TGTGCCAGCAGCCGGGACAGGCAAATTACCTACGAGCAGTACTTC.

J is TRBJ2-5 and V is TRBV4-3, with D possibly being TRBD1 (5 bases). This CDR3 spans 14 amino acids. Germline-derived CDR1 and CDR2 are LGHNA and YSLEER. The ends were cut back, 2 bases at V and 5 bases at J, with 12 bases in the middle. The CDR3 sequence: CASSQPTWGETQYF. The DNA of the CDR3 is TGCGCCAGCAGCCAACCTACGTGGGGCGAGACCCAGTACTTC.

The chain carries TRBV9 and TRBJ2-3; the D gene is possibly TRBD2 (5 bases). CDR1 and CDR2 (germline): SGDLS, YYNGEE. The CDR3 consists of 14 residues. V shed 3 bases and J shed 2 bases, with 10 bases lying between them. The CDR3 DNA sequence: TGTGCCAGCAGCGCAGACTACTTCACAGATACGCAGTATTTT. Its protein is CASSADYFTDTQYF.

The rearrangement joins TRBV4-1 to TRBJ1-5, with D unresolved. The CDR3 extends over 14 amino acids. V lost 1 base and J 6 bases, leaving 10 bases between the germline ends. Germline V gene sequence: CDR1 MGHRA, CDR2 YSYEKL. The CDR3 protein is CASSQGARSQPQHF. Written as DNA, the CDR3 is TGCGCCAGCAGCCAAGGGGCGCGAAGTCAGCCCCAGCATTTT.

The rearrangement uses TRBV19 and TRBJ2-1; D perhaps matches TRBD2 (6 bases). V was trimmed by 5 bases and J by 6 bases, leaving 14 bases between them. The CDR3 extends over 14 amino acids. Germline loops: CDR1 LNHDA, CDR2 SQIVND (reference sequence). The CDR3 reads CASSLWTTVNEQFF. In DNA form, the CDR3 reads TGTGCCAGTAGTCTCTGGACTACGGTCAATGAGCAGTTCTTC.

This chain links TRBV5-1 with TRBJ1-1; 7 nucleotides match TRBD1. CDR1 and CDR2 (germline): SGHRS, YFSETQ. The CDR3 totals 15 residues. V was pared by 0 bases and J by 0 bases, with 2 bases of the junction left unmatched. CDR3 bases: TGCGCCAGCAGCTTGGGGGGGACAGTGAACACTGAAGCTTTCTTT. It is translated as CASSLGGTVNTEAFF.

The CDR3 loop is CASSLVQGEETQYF. The CDR3 DNA is TGCGCCAGCAGCTTGGTACAGGGAGAAGAGACCCAGTACTTC. The rearrangement links TRBV5-1 to TRBJ2-5; a possible D gene is TRBD1 (6 bases). The CDR3 extends over 14 amino acids. Trimming cost V 0 bases and J 3 bases, with 9 bases left between them. Germline V CDR1 and CDR2: SGHRS, YFSETQ.

This rearrangement joins TRBV14 to TRBJ1-6, with D tentatively TRBD1 (5 bases). V lost 1 base and J lost 0, with 28 bases in between. CDR3 length equals 23 residues. Germline V gene data show CDR1 as SGHDN and CDR2 as FVKESK. CDR3 residues: CASSQVRVAWTESLSSYNSPLHF. The CDR3 DNA reads TGTGCCAGCAGCCAAGTCAGGGTCGCATGGACGGAGAGTCTTAGCTCCTATAATTCACCCCTCCACTTT.

The chain employs TRBV30 and TRBJ2-1, with 12 bases lining up with TRBD2. From germline, CDR1 is GTSNPN and CDR2 SVGIG (reference sequence). The CDR3 totals 13 residues. V was clipped by 4 bases and J by 8 bases; unmatched bases: 3. The CDR3 DNA sequence: TGTGCCTGGAATCTAGCGGGGGGGGATGAGCAGTTCTTC. Translating it yields CAWNLAGGDEQFF. The variable domain in full, completed from reference TRBV30 and TRBJ2-1, reads SQTIHQWPATLVQPVGSPLSLECTVEGTSNPNLYWYRQAAGRGLQLLFYSVGIGQISSEVPQNLSASRPQDRQFILSSKKLLLSDSGFYLCAWNLAGGDEQFFGPGTRLTVL.

The chain links TRBV7-3 to TRBJ2-2; 7 nucleotides match TRBD2. This CDR3 is built from 12 residues. The ends lost 5 bases at V and 9 bases at J; junction bases unmatched: 3. Germline V CDR1 and CDR2: SGHTA, FQGTGA. The CDR3 loop is CASSRSGRELFF. The CDR3 region has the DNA TGTGCCAGCAGCCGGAGCGGGAGGGAGCTGTTTTTT. Full variable domain (remainder filled in from reference TRBV7-3 and TRBJ2-2): GAGVSQTPSNKVTEKGKYVELRCDPISGHTALYWYRQSLGQGPEFLIYFQGTGAADDSGLPNDRFFAVRPEGSVSTLKIQRTERGDSAVYLCASSRSGRELFFGEGSRLTVL.